The 20 T cell receptor beta chains presented below share a single source sample, sequenced in a study of monozygotic twins with inflammatory bowel disease. TCRdb processed the 5' RACE reads again and assigns one entry to each CDR3 protein, with no DNA. This sample's clone table lists 350,000 to 400,000 distinct CDR3 sequences. Material for sequencing was blood. These receptors were taken from a human donor with ulcerative colitis or Crohn's disease, or a healthy co-twin of an affected twin (not recorded which).

The chain couples TRBV5-1 to TRBJ2-7; the TCRdb D gene call, TRBD1, has no DNA to confirm it. This CDR3 region has 14 residues. Germline V lookup: CDR1 SGHRS, CDR2 YFSETQ. The CDR3 sequence is CASQIAAGGGEQYF.

The rearrangement links TRBV5-5 to TRBJ1-6. Germline CDR1 reads SGHKS; CDR2 reads YYEKEE (reference sequence). This CDR3 spans 15 amino acids. The CDR3 is CASSQRTAYNSPLHF. Looking up the rest from reference TRBV5-5 and TRBJ1-6 gives the full variable domain: DAGVTQSPTHLIKTRGQQVTLRCSPISGHKSVSWYQQVLGQGPQFIFQYYEKEERGRGNFPDRFSARQFPNYSSELNVNALLLGDSALYLCASSQRTAYNSPLHFGNGTRLTVT.

The rearrangement links TRBV20-1 to TRBJ2-3; the TCRdb call, TRBD2, lacks DNA for checking. The germline V gene has CDR1 DFQATT and CDR2 SNEGSKA (reference sequence). CDR3 length: 17 residues. This CDR3 reads CSARRPGLAGGTDTQYF.

This sequence joins TRBV20-1 and TRBJ2-3; TCRdb's D gene call, TRBD2, goes unchecked for lack of DNA. Germline assignment: CDR1 DFQATT and CDR2 SNEGSKA (reference sequence). This CDR3 spans 14 amino acids. The CDR3 region is CSALSGGATDTQYF.

The chain is built from TRBV19 and TRBJ1-5. Germline CDR1 and CDR2: LNHDA and SQIVND (reference sequence). This CDR3 has 13 amino acids. Here the CDR3 reads CASSMKSNQPQHF.

The chain employs TRBV7-2 and TRBJ2-1; the D call of TRBD1 rests on TCRdb alone, since no DNA is present to check it. This CDR3 comprises 16 residues. Germline values: CDR1 SGHTA, CDR2 FQGNSA. The CDR3 reads CASSRGWRTDYNEQFF.

The chain combines TRBV7-6 with TRBJ2-7; the D call from TCRdb, TRBD1, cannot be confirmed without DNA. This CDR3 has 16 residues. Germline CDR1 SGHVS, CDR2 FNYEAQ. The CDR3 is CASSLGKGQGMYEQYF. Full variable domain (missing parts from reference TRBV7-6 and TRBJ2-7): GAGVSQSPRYKVTKRGQDVALRCDPISGHVSLYWYRQALGQGPEFLTYFNYEAQQDKSGLPNDRFSAERPEGSISTLTIQRTEQRDSAMYRCASSLGKGQGMYEQYFGPGTRLTVT.

The chain carries TRBV7-2 and TRBJ2-7. The CDR3 is 11 amino acids. Germline V gene lookup returns CDR1 SGHTA and CDR2 FQGNSA. This CDR3 is CASSVLYEQYF. The variable domain in full, with the rest retrieved from reference TRBV7-2 and TRBJ2-7, is GAGVSQSPSNKVTEKGKDVELRCDPISGHTALYWYRQSLGQGLEFLIYFQGNSAPDKSGLPSDRFSAERTGGSVSTLTIQRTQQEDSAVYLCASSVLYEQYFGPGTRLTVT.

The rearrangement links TRBV6-1 to TRBJ2-1. Germline V gives CDR1 MNHNS, CDR2 SASEGT. CDR3 length: 15 amino acids. CDR3 loop: CASPIGGNSYNEQFF.

The J gene is TRBJ1-4, the V gene TRBV7-2. Germline V CDR1 and CDR2: SGHTA, FQGNSA. The length of the CDR3 is 15 residues. The CDR3 loop is CASSWREVGNEKLFF.

The CDR3 reads CASSLSLAGGGATDTQYF. The chain uses TRBV27 and TRBJ2-3; TCRdb's assignment of TRBD2 cannot be checked, as there is no DNA. CDR3 length: 18 amino acids. Germline-derived CDR1 and CDR2 are MNHEY and SMNVEV (reference sequence).

The chain uses TRBV9 and TRBJ2-5; TCRdb indicates TRBD2, and absent DNA this call remains unverified. Germline CDR1 reads SGDLS; CDR2 reads YYNGEE. The CDR3 has 15 amino acids. This chain's CDR3 is CASSDDPEGQETQYF.

The chain carries TRBV19 and TRBJ2-7. Per the germline V gene, CDR1 is LNHDA and CDR2 is SQIVND (reference sequence). This CDR3 is built from 14 residues. The CDR3 loop is CASRGSAVSYEQYF.

The chain is built from TRBV23-1 and TRBJ2-3; TCRdb's D call, TRBD2, is unchecked because there is no DNA. TRBV23-1 is flagged as an ORF with uncertain function. The CDR3 runs 21 residues. The CDR3 protein is CASSHLRQPYPTGKTVDTQYF.

The chain employs TRBV21-1 and TRBJ2-7; the D call of TRBD2 rests on TCRdb alone, since no DNA is present to check it. TRBV21-1 is a pseudogene. This CDR3 region has 19 residues. CDR3 protein: CASSKGPSGLSKKRYEQYF.

CDR3 region: CASSLETGLVDEQYF. This chain connects TRBV5-6 to TRBJ2-7; TCRdb's D call, TRBD1, is unchecked because there is no DNA. The CDR3 has 15 residues. Germline lookup yields CDR1 SGHDT and CDR2 YYEEEE. The variable domain in full, completed from reference TRBV5-6 and TRBJ2-7, reads DAGVTQSPTHLIKTRGQQVTLRCSPKSGHDTVSWYQQALGQGPQFIFQYYEEEERQRGNFPDRFSGHQFPNYSSELNVNALLLGDSALYLCASSLETGLVDEQYFGPGTRLTVT.

The V gene is TRBV29-1, the J gene TRBJ2-7; the TCRdb call, TRBD2, lacks DNA for checking. The CDR3 length is 12 residues. The germline CDR1 and CDR2 sequences are SQVTM and ANQGSEA. CDR3 in amino acids: CSSSGPSYEQYF.

The rearrangement joins TRBV12-3 or TRBV12-4 to TRBJ2-7; checking the TCRdb D call of TRBD1 is not possible without DNA. The CDR3 runs 14 residues. CDR3 sequence reads: CASSFPGQGGEQYF.

The V and J genes are TRBV6-5 and TRBJ2-3. Germline CDR1 and CDR2: MNHEY and SVGAGI. This CDR3 comprises 14 residues. CDR3 residues: CASSYSIVQDTQYF.

The CDR3 sequence is CATSRGAGTGNTEAFF. The J gene is TRBJ1-1, the V gene TRBV15; TCRdb returns TRBD1, unconfirmable since there is no DNA. Germline V gene sequence: CDR1 LNHNV, CDR2 YYDKDF (reference sequence). The CDR3 sequence is 16 residues long.